This TCR beta chain was captured by sequencing in a study of T cell responses to AZD1222 COVID-19 vaccine. Across the whole study: Researchers grouped second doses given at about 4 or about 12 weeks into one pool.

Broader study findings: Clonal diversity was possibly underestimated, and the donors were mostly white British, with more females.

This table comes from immunoSEQ multiplex PCR, and its TCRdb copy is limited to in-frame clones, with some not included. The sample shows just under 100,000 clones, roughly 88% of them seen only once. This CDR3 is built from 14 residues. Germline CDR1 reads MNHEY; CDR2 reads SVGAGI. V was pared by 6 bases and J by 5 bases, with 7 bases of the junction left unmatched. Turning to this clone: Its antigen remains unidentified.

This specimen consisted of peripheral blood, obtained on day 0 of AZD1222 vaccination. The clonotype comes from an adult in good health. V and J are TRBV6-5 and TRBJ1-5; 7 nucleotides line up with TRBD1. In DNA form, the CDR3 reads TGTGCCAGCAGCTCGACAGGGCTTTATCAGCCCCAGCATTTT. Translated: CASSSTGLYQPQHF.